The 18 T cell receptor beta chains given below trace back to one sample, sequenced in a study of T cell responses to AZD1222 COVID-19 vaccine. Sequencing was performed with immunoSEQ multiplex PCR; in TCRdb, only in-frame clones are kept and a portion is missing. The sample has approximately 110,000 clones, approximately 88% seen once; the top ten hold roughly 2.7%. Sequenced here: peripheral blood, sampled on day 0 of AZD1222 vaccination. These receptors all stem from an adult in good health.

This clone occurred a few times. The genes are TRBV29-1 and TRBJ2-2; D is unresolved. This CDR3 is built from 12 residues. Germline V CDR1 and CDR2: SQVTM, ANQGSEA. Trimming removed 4 bases from V and 4 bases from J, with 7 bases in between. As DNA, the CDR3 is TGCAGCGTTGCCTTGGTCACCGGGGAGCTGTTTTTT. Its protein is CSVALVTGELFF.

The V and J genes are TRBV5-6 and TRBJ1-6; D is ambiguous. In germline, CDR1 is SGHDT, CDR2 YYEEEE. Trimming removed 2 bases at V and 9 bases at J, with 6 bases between. The CDR3 runs 12 residues. CDR3 coding DNA: TGTGCCAGCAGCTTCTCTGGTTCACCCCTCCACTTT. Translated, it gives CASSFSGSPLHF.

This clone was seen once. The chain recombines TRBV9 with TRBJ2-6; D gene ambiguous. The CDR3 spans 16 residues. The V end was cut by 4 bases, the J end by 0 bases, with 11 bases between. Germline V CDR1 and CDR2: SGDLS, YYNGEE. CDR3 residues: CASSPRPPSGANVLTF. In nucleotides, the CDR3 is TGTGCCAGCAGCCCCCGCCCGCCCTCTGGGGCCAACGTCCTGACTTTC. Looking up the rest from reference TRBV9 and TRBJ2-6 gives the full variable domain: DSGVTQTPKHLITATGQRVTLRCSPRSGDLSVYWYQQSLDQGLQFLIQYYNGEERAKGNILERFSAQQFPDLHSELNLSSLELGDSALYFCASSPRPPSGANVLTFGAGSRLTVL.

DNA for the CDR3: TGTGCCAGCAGTCACCGGACCCCCTACGAGCAGTACTTC. Its protein product is CASSHRTPYEQYF. The V call is TRBV27, the J call TRBJ2-7; D is undetermined. The germline gives CDR1 MNHEY, CDR2 SMNVEV (reference sequence). V lost 5 bases and J lost 2, with 10 bases in between. There are 13 residues in the CDR3.

The chain links TRBV6-5 to TRBJ1-5; D not resolved. The CDR3 has 13 amino acids. Trimming took off 8 bases at V and 0 bases at J, with 8 bases between the two ends. The germline gives CDR1 MNHEY, CDR2 SVGAGI. CDR3 nucleotides: TGTGCCAGCGGCCTGTATAGCAATCAGCCCCAGCATTTT. This encodes CASGLYSNQPQHF.

The chain is built from TRBV5-8 and TRBJ2-1; D not resolved. The CDR3 is 12 amino acids. Trimming left V 1 base short and J 8 bases short, with 7 bases between. In germline, CDR1 is SGHTS, CDR2 YDEGEE. CDR3 DNA sequence: TGTGCCAGCAGCTTGTTGGTGGATGAGCAGTTCTTC. Translating gives CASSLLVDEQFF.

The chain couples TRBV24-1 to TRBJ2-1; TRBD1 matches 7 bases. The J segment lost 5 bases and the V segment lost 9 bases, leaving 12 bases of the junction unmatched. The CDR3 loop spans 15 amino acids. CDR1 and CDR2 (germline): KGHDR, SFDVKD. The CDR3 sequence is CATGPGTVPNNEQFF. In DNA form, the CDR3 reads TGTGCCACCGGACCCGGGACAGTCCCTAACAATGAGCAGTTCTTC.

The genes are TRBV29-1 and TRBJ1-1; no clear D gene. The ends were cut back, 5 bases at V and 1 base at J, with 5 bases in the middle. In germline, CDR1 is SQVTM, CDR2 ANQGSEA. The CDR3 has 11 amino acids. The CDR3 is CSVSWNTEAFF. As DNA, the CDR3 is TGCAGCGTTTCCTGGAACACTGAAGCTTTCTTT.

The chain has TRBV7-8 and TRBJ1-4; 7 nucleotides line up with TRBD1. Germline V CDR1 and CDR2: SGHVS, FQNEAQ. This CDR3 contains 14 residues. With 4 bases clipped from V and 7 bases from J, the junction kept 6 bases outside the gene matches. This CDR3 is CASSSQGVREKLFF. DNA for the CDR3: TGTGCCAGCAGCTCTCAGGGGGTTCGTGAAAAACTGTTTTTT.

J is TRBJ2-3 and V is TRBV15; TRBD1 aligns across 10 bases. Germline V lookup: CDR1 LNHNV, CDR2 YYDKDF (reference sequence). V lost 5 bases, J lost 7 bases, and 6 bases stayed unmatched. The CDR3 has 14 residues. The CDR3 DNA sequence: TGTGCCACCAGCGGCCGGGACAGGGGTAATACGCAGTATTTT. This encodes CATSGRDRGNTQYF.

This chain connects TRBV12-3 or TRBV12-4 to TRBJ2-7; no reliable D call. This CDR3 spans 12 amino acids. V was clipped by 5 bases and J by 3 bases, with 8 bases between them. In nucleotides, the CDR3 is TGTGCCAGCAGTCGCAGCATCTACGAGCAGTACTTC. Its translation is CASSRSIYEQYF.

The chain uses TRBV5-8 and TRBJ2-1; either TRBD1 or TRBD2 may supply D (5 bases each). CDR3 length: 19 amino acids. Germline CDR1 reads SGHTS; CDR2 reads YDEGEE. Deletions cut 0 bases from V and 0 bases from J, with 19 bases between. This CDR3 reads CASSLEGLSAGLSYNEQFF. DNA for the CDR3: TGTGCCAGCAGCTTGGAGGGGCTTTCCGCGGGTCTCTCCTACAATGAGCAGTTCTTC.

J is TRBJ2-7 and V is TRBV28; 9 positions match TRBD2. The V gene end was trimmed by 5 bases and the J gene end by 6 bases; junction bases not matched to a gene: 17. In germline, CDR1 is MDHEN, CDR2 SYDVKM. The CDR3 has 17 amino acids. CDR3 sequence (DNA): TGTGCCAGCAGTCCGTTAATCTCCGGGACTAGCCAACTCGAGCAGTACTTC. Translation gives CASSPLISGTSQLEQYF.

The chain joins TRBV4-3 to TRBJ2-5, with 7 positions matching TRBD1. From germline, CDR1 is LGHNA and CDR2 YSLEER. V lost 2 bases to trimming and J lost 5 bases; unmatched junction nucleotides: 8. The CDR3 is made up of 15 amino acids. The CDR3 spells CASSQLQGRGETQYF. CDR3 DNA: TGCGCCAGCAGCCAACTACAGGGGCGTGGGGAGACCCAGTACTTC.

Written as DNA, the CDR3 is TGTGCCAGCAGCTCTCTCGGGGAGGGCGGGGAGCTGTTTTTT. Translation gives CASSSLGEGGELFF. This chain connects TRBV3-1 (or the pseudogene TRBV3-2) to TRBJ2-2, with 7 bases fitting TRBD2. The CDR3 has 14 residues. V shed 5 bases and J 7 bases; nucleotides not matched to a gene: 7. Germline V lookup: CDR1 LGHDT, CDR2 YNNKEL (reference sequence).

V and J are TRBV7-2 and TRBJ2-7, with TRBD2 matching 7 bases. Germline V CDR1 and CDR2: SGHTA, FQGNSA. The CDR3 loop spans 15 amino acids. After removal of 5 bases from V and 1 base from J, the junction contained 8 bases not matched to a gene. CDR3 coding DNA: TGTGCCAGCAGCGAGCGGGGCGGAGGATCCTACGAGCAGTACTTC. This translates into CASSERGGGSYEQYF.

The rearrangement links TRBV5-1 to TRBJ2-7; TRBD1 matches at 8 bases. V shed 4 bases and J 3 bases; nucleotides not matched to a gene: 6. From germline, CDR1 is SGHRS and CDR2 YFSETQ. The CDR3 extends over 14 amino acids. This CDR3 reads CASSTGQAGYEQYF. As DNA, the CDR3 is TGCGCCAGCAGCACGGGACAGGCGGGCTACGAGCAGTACTTC.

This clone has just one count. The chain combines TRBV7-6 with TRBJ2-7, with 8 bases fitting TRBD1. Germline CDR1 SGHVS, CDR2 FNYEAQ. Trimming removed 1 base from V and 5 bases from J; junction bases left unmatched: 7. The CDR3 loop spans 15 amino acids. The CDR3 protein is CASSLGQGAMDEQYF. CDR3 bases: TGTGCCAGCAGCTTAGGGCAGGGGGCTATGGACGAGCAGTACTTC.